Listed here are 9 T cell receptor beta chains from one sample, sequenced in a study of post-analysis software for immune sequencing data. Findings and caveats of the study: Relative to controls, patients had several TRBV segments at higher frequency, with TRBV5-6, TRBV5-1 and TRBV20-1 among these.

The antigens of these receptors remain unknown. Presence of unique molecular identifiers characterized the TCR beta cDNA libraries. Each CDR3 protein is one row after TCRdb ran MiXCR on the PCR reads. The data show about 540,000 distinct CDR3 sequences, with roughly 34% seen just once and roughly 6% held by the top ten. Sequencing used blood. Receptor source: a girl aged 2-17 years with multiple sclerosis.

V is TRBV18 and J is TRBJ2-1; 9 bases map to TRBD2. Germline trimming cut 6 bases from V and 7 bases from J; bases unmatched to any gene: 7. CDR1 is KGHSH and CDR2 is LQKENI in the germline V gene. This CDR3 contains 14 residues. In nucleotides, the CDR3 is TGTGCCAGCTCCCCCGGGCGGGGGGGGAATGAGCAGTTCTTC. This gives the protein CASSPGRGGNEQFF.

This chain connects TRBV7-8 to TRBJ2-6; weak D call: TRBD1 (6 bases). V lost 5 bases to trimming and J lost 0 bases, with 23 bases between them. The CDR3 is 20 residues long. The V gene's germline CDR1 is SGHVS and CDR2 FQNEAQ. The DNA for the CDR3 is TGTGCCAGCAGCAAAAGGGACAAAGGGAAAAGGGACTCTGGGGCCAACGTCCTGACTTTC. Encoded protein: CASSKRDKGKRDSGANVLTF.

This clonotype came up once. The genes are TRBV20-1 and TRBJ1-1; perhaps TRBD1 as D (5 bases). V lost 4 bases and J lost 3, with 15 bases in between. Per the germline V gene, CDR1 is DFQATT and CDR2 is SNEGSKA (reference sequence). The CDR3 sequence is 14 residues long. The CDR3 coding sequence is TGCAGTGCTAACAGCGCGCTGGGGGACACTGAAGCTTTCTTT. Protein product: CSANSALGDTEAFF.

The chain's CDR3 is CASSQVTGRNTGELFF. For the CDR3, the DNA is TGCGCCAGCAGCCAAGTTACAGGGAGGAACACCGGGGAGCTGTTTTTT. V usage is TRBV4-1 and J usage is TRBJ2-2; D possibly corresponds to TRBD1 (6 bases). Germline V gene sequence: CDR1 MGHRA, CDR2 YSYEKL. CDR3 length: 16 amino acids. The V and J ends lost 1 base and 1 base respectively, with 10 bases between them.

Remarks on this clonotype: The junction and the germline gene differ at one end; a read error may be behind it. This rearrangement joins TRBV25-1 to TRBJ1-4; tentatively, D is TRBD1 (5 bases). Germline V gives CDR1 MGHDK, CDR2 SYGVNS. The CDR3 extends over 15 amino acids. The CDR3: CTSSEYVDRGLKLFF. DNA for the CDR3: TGTACCAGCAGTGAATATGTTGATAGGGGACTTAAACTGTTTTTT.

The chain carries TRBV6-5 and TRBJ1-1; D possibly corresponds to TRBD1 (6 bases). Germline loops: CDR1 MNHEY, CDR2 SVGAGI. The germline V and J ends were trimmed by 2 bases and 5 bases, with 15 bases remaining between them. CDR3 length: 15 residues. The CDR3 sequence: CASSYARGGGTEAFF. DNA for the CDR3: TGTGCCAGCAGTTACGCTCGAGGGGGAGGGACTGAAGCTTTCTTT.

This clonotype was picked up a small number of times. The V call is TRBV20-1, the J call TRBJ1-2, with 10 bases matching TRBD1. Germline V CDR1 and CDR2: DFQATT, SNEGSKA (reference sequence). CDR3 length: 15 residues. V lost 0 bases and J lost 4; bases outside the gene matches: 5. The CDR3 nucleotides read TGCAGTGCTAGAGATTGGGACAGGGGAAGCTATGGCTACACCTTC. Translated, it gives CSARDWDRGSYGYTF.

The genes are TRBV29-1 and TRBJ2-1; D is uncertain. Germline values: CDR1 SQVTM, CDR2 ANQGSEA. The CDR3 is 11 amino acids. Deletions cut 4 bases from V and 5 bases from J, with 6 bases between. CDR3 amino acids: CSVVPHNEQFF. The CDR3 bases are TGCAGCGTTGTCCCCCACAATGAGCAGTTCTTC.

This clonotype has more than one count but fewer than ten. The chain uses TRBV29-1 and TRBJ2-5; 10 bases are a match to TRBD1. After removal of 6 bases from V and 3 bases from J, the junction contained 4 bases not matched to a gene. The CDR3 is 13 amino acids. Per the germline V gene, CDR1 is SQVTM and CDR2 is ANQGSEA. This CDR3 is CSVRQGAEETQYF. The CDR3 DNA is TGCAGCGTCCGACAGGGGGCAGAAGAGACCCAGTACTTC.